The 21 T cell receptor beta chains given below trace back to one sample, sequenced in a study of response to subunit inactivated influenza vaccine. TCRdb re-called the RT-PCR reads through MiXCR, storing one row per CDR3 protein. The repertoire has 400,000 to 650,000 distinct CDR3 sequences, less than 7.5% of them found once; the top ten carry around 12%. Sequences were derived from PBMCs from blood, sampled less than 30 months after vaccination. The receptor source for this set is a man aged 45-69 years who received an inactivated influenza vaccine.

This clonotype was seen more than once but under ten times. The CDR3 DNA reads as TGTGCCAGCAGCCCGGCGACGACTAGTTTCGGGCAGACCCAGTACTTC. Translation gives CASSPATTSFGQTQYF. The gene calls are TRBV9 and TRBJ2-5, with D perhaps TRBD2 (6 bases). Germline assignment: CDR1 SGDLS and CDR2 YYNGEE. This CDR3 has 16 residues. Trimming pared 4 bases from V and 6 bases from J, leaving 22 bases between.

This clonotype turned up a few times. A read error may produce the germline difference seen at one junction end. The V call is TRBV28, the J call TRBJ2-3, with 10 bases aligning to TRBD1. The CDR3 sequence is 15 residues long. Germline V gene sequence: CDR1 MDHEN, CDR2 SYDVKM. The CDR3 bases are TGTGCCAGCAGTCTCTCCGGGACAGGGGCTCGAGGGGAGAATTTT. Translated: CASSLSGTGARGENF.

This clonotype was seen repeatedly, ten times or more. This rearrangement joins TRBV10-3 to TRBJ1-1; TRBD1 agrees at 11 bases. Germline CDR1 ENHRY, CDR2 SYGVKD. Germline trimming cut 5 bases from V and 4 bases from J; bases unmatched to any gene: 3. This CDR3 contains 14 residues. The CDR3 sequence: CAISPGTGGTEAFF. As DNA, the CDR3 is TGTGCCATCAGTCCCGGGACAGGGGGCACTGAAGCTTTCTTT.

The sample holds a few counts of this clonotype. J is TRBJ2-3 and V is TRBV12-3 or TRBV12-4; 10 bases are a match to TRBD2. V shed 3 bases and J 5 bases; nucleotides not matched to a gene: 8. The CDR3 covers 16 residues. The DNA of the CDR3 is TGTGCCAGCAGTTTTGGGACTAGCGCTGTTGTAGATACGCAGTATTTT. Translated: CASSFGTSAVVDTQYF.

In its sample, this clonotype was seen many times. In DNA, the CDR3 is TGTGCCACCAGCAGAAATTCAGGCAATGAGCAGTTCTTC. Protein product: CATSRNSGNEQFF. V is TRBV15 and J is TRBJ2-1; D uncertain. Germline assignment: CDR1 LNHNV and CDR2 YYDKDF (reference sequence). This CDR3 has 13 amino acids. The ends were cut back, 2 bases at V and 6 bases at J, with 8 bases in the middle.

There are a few counts of this clonotype. J is TRBJ2-7 and V is TRBV9, with 10 bases that match TRBD1. There are 15 residues in the CDR3. V lost 4 bases, J lost 2 bases, and 6 bases stayed unmatched. Per the germline V gene, CDR1 is SGDLS and CDR2 is YYNGEE. DNA for the CDR3: TGTGCCAGCAGCCGGGGACAGGGGATGGCCTACGAGCAGTACTTC. It translates to CASSRGQGMAYEQYF. Using reference TRBV9 and TRBJ2-7 for the parts outside the CDR3, the full variable domain is DSGVTQTPKHLITATGQRVTLRCSPRSGDLSVYWYQQSLDQGLQFLIQYYNGEERAKGNILERFSAQQFPDLHSELNLSSLELGDSALYFCASSRGQGMAYEQYFGPGTRLTVT.

The rearrangement joins TRBV5-4 to TRBJ2-5; no definite D call. The CDR3 length is 13 residues. Germline assignment: CDR1 SGHNT and CDR2 YYREEE (reference sequence). V was trimmed by 5 bases and J by 2 bases, leaving 10 bases between them. CDR3 sequence: CASSAIGQETQYF. In DNA form, the CDR3 reads TGTGCCAGCAGTGCGATAGGACAAGAGACCCAGTACTTC.

This clonotype was seen a few times. The chain combines TRBV7-3 with TRBJ2-1, with TRBD1 matching over 9 bases. Germline V lookup: CDR1 SGHTA, CDR2 FQGTGA. V lost 5 bases to trimming and J lost 0 bases; unmatched junction nucleotides: 5. This CDR3 spans 16 amino acids. The CDR3 region is CASSPRQGGSYNEQFF. The CDR3 region has the DNA TGTGCCAGCAGCCCCCGACAGGGGGGCTCCTACAATGAGCAGTTCTTC.

This clonotype showed up many times. This chain links TRBV4-1 with TRBJ2-7; 8 bases agree with TRBD1. The V gene's germline CDR1 is MGHRA and CDR2 YSYEKL. The CDR3 consists of 15 residues. With V trimmed by 2 bases and J by 3 bases, 6 bases remained unmatched. Here the CDR3 reads CASSQQDRDYYEQYF. CDR3 nucleotides: TGCGCCAGCAGCCAACAGGACAGGGATTACTACGAGCAGTACTTC.

This clonotype came up a few times. The gene calls are TRBV7-9 and TRBJ1-3, with D possibly TRBD1 on 6 matching bases. The CDR3 loop spans 14 amino acids. V lost 3 bases and J lost 8, with 14 bases in between. Germline V gene data show CDR1 as SEHNR and CDR2 as FQNEAQ (reference sequence). The CDR3 nucleotides read TGTGCCAGCAGCTTGGCCTCCAGGGGCCACACCATATATTTT. Translating it yields CASSLASRGHTIYF.

This clonotype showed up just a few times. V gene TRBV6-1 combines with J gene TRBJ2-3; 8 bases are shared with TRBD1. This CDR3 has 14 amino acids. From germline, CDR1 is MNHNS and CDR2 SASEGT. V gave up 6 bases and J gave up 0 bases; unmatched junction bases: 2. This CDR3 reads CASRQGASTDTQYF. The CDR3 bases are TGTGCCAGCAGGCAGGGGGCCAGCACAGATACGCAGTATTTT.

This clonotype was recorded a few times. The chain is built from TRBV2 and TRBJ1-1; 9 bases map to TRBD1. V shed 6 bases and J 4 bases; nucleotides not matched to a gene: 12. CDR1 and CDR2 from the germline V gene are SNHLY and FYNNEI. This CDR3 spans 16 amino acids. CDR3 nucleotides: TGTGCCAGCAGGGTAGACAGGGGGGCCCGCCGCACTGAAGCTTTCTTT. Residues: CASRVDRGARRTEAFF.

This clonotype occurred many times. V and J are TRBV6-1 and TRBJ1-2, with 10 positions matching TRBD1. CDR3 length: 14 residues. With V trimmed by 6 bases and J by 4 bases, 5 bases remained unmatched. Germline CDR1 and CDR2: MNHNS and SASEGT. CDR3 coding DNA: TGTGCCAGCAGAAGGGACAGGGGATCCTATGGCTACACCTTC. It yields the protein CASRRDRGSYGYTF.

This chain joins TRBV30 and TRBJ2-7, with 9 bases matching TRBD2. With V trimmed by 7 bases and J by 3 bases, 7 bases remained unmatched. The CDR3 consists of 13 residues. Germline CDR1 reads GTSNPN; CDR2 reads SVGIG (reference sequence). CDR3 region: CASKREAHYEQYF. CDR3 sequence (DNA): TGTGCCTCGAAGCGGGAGGCGCACTACGAGCAGTACTTC.

The table lists this clonotype with many counts. The chain employs TRBV9 and TRBJ2-3; D remains ambiguous. CDR3 length: 14 amino acids. The V and J ends lost 4 bases and 2 bases respectively, with 11 bases between them. Germline values: CDR1 SGDLS, CDR2 YYNGEE. The CDR3, as DNA: TGTGCCAGCAGCCCGACCCCTGACACAGATACGCAGTATTTT. Protein product: CASSPTPDTDTQYF.

There are a few counts of this clonotype. CDR3: CASSYSVLNNQPQHF. CDR3 DNA: TGTGCCAGCAGTTACTCGGTCCTCAACAATCAGCCCCAGCATTTT. The V and J genes are TRBV6-2 or TRBV6-3 and TRBJ1-5; D gene unclear. Germline CDR1 MNHEY, CDR2 SVGEGT. The V end was cut by 0 bases, the J end by 3 bases, with 9 bases between. This CDR3 has 15 residues.

The V and J genes are TRBV7-2 and TRBJ2-3; the D gene is possibly TRBD1 (6 bases). The CDR3 runs to 15 residues. Trimming removed 2 bases from V and 5 bases from J, with 14 bases in between. Germline CDR1 SGHTA, CDR2 FQGNSA. As DNA, the CDR3 is TGTGCCAGCAGCTTATACCAGGGGCAGGGAGATACGCAGTATTTT. This codes for CASSLYQGQGDTQYF.

The chain recombines TRBV29-1 with TRBJ2-1; 10 bases fit TRBD1. Losses at the gene ends were 8 bases for V and 7 bases for J; bases not matched to a gene: 11. The CDR3 extends over 14 amino acids. Germline CDR1 SQVTM, CDR2 ANQGSEA. CDR3 DNA sequence: TGCAGCCTGGGACAGGGGACCCTCCGGAATGAGCAGTTCTTC. It codes for CSLGQGTLRNEQFF.

This clonotype turned up a few times. This chain joins TRBV6-1 and TRBJ2-5; 8 bases map to TRBD1. After removal of 8 bases from V and 2 bases from J, the junction contained 4 bases not matched to a gene. Germline CDR1 reads MNHNS; CDR2 reads SASEGT. CDR3 length: 13 amino acids. CDR3 nucleotide sequence: TGTGCCAGCGTCAGGGGGCCTCAAGAGACCCAGTACTTC. Translated, it gives CASVRGPQETQYF.

This clonotype was recorded at least ten times. The V call is TRBV5-1, the J call TRBJ2-3; D tentatively fits TRBD1 or TRBD2 (6 bases each). The CDR3 totals 16 residues. Germline V lookup: CDR1 SGHRS, CDR2 YFSETQ. Trimming pared 7 bases from V and 4 bases from J, leaving 22 bases between. The CDR3 loop is CASQLSGAGGADTQYF. The DNA for the CDR3 is TGCGCCAGCCAACTGTCGGGGGCCGGTGGTGCAGATACGCAGTATTTT.

The J gene is TRBJ1-1, the V gene TRBV7-2, with D perhaps TRBD1 (6 bases). Trimming left V 5 bases short and J 3 bases short, with 16 bases between. This CDR3 has 15 residues. CDR1 is SGHTA and CDR2 is FQGNSA in the germline V gene. The CDR3 loop reads CASSIGGREYTEAFF. Written as DNA, the CDR3 is TGTGCCAGCAGCATAGGGGGGCGCGAATACACTGAAGCTTTCTTT. Drawing the rest from reference TRBV7-2 and TRBJ1-1, the complete variable domain is GAGVSQSPSNKVTEKGKDVELRCDPISGHTALYWYRQSLGQGLEFLIYFQGNSAPDKSGLPSDRFSAERTGGSVSTLTIQRTQQEDSAVYLCASSIGGREYTEAFFGQGTRLTVV.